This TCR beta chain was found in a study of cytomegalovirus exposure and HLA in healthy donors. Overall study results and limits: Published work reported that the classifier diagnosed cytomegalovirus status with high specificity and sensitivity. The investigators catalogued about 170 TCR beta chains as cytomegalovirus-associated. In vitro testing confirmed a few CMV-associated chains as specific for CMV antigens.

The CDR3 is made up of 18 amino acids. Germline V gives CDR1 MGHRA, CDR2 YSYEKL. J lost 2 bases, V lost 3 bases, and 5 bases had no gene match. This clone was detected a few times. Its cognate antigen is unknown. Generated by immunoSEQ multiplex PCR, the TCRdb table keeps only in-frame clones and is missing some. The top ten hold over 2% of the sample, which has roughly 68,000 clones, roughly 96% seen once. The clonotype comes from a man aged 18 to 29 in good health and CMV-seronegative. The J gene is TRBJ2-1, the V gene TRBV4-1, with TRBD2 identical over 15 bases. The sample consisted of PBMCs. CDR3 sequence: CASSQGLAGGRTYNEQFF. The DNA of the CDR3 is TGCGCCAGCAGCCAGGGACTAGCGGGAGGTAGGACCTACAATGAGCAGTTCTTC.